Below are 15 T cell receptor beta chains sequenced from a single sample in a study of technical replicates of blood from several donors. Generated by immunoSEQ multiplex PCR, the TCRdb table keeps only in-frame clones and is missing some. The sample gives roughly 72,000 clones, 90% to 95% of which show up once; approximately 0.4% is in the top ten. The sequencing sample was made of T cells isolated from PBMCs. All receptors derive from a human donor in good health.

This clone occurred a few times. The V call is TRBV5-5, the J call TRBJ1-3; D possibly corresponds to TRBD1 (6 bases). There are 15 residues in the CDR3. Germline CDR1 reads SGHKS; CDR2 reads YYEKEE (reference sequence). The ends were cut back, 1 base at V and 0 bases at J, with 8 bases in the middle. The CDR3 bases are TGTGCCAGCAGCTTGTGGACAGCCTCTGGAAACACCATATATTTT. Amino acids: CASSLWTASGNTIYF.

The rearrangement uses TRBV7-2 and TRBJ2-2; TRBD2 matches 9 bases. CDR1 SGHTA and CDR2 FQGNSA come from the germline V gene. V lost 6 bases, J lost 7 bases, and 9 bases stayed unmatched. The CDR3 is 15 residues long. The CDR3 nucleotides are TGTGCCAGCAGAACCTCTAGCGGGACTTACGGGGAGCTGTTTTTT. Its protein is CASRTSSGTYGELFF. The full variable domain, in which reference TRBV7-2 and TRBJ2-2 provide the parts outside the CDR3, is GAGVSQSPSNKVTEKGKDVELRCDPISGHTALYWYRQSLGQGLEFLIYFQGNSAPDKSGLPSDRFSAERTGGSVSTLTIQRTQQEDSAVYLCASRTSSGTYGELFFGEGSRLTVL.

This chain uses TRBV7-6 with TRBJ1-3, with no clear D. The V and J ends lost 4 bases and 0 bases respectively, with 13 bases between them. Germline V CDR1 and CDR2: SGHVS, FNYEAQ. This CDR3 has 16 amino acids. CDR3 region: CASSYQQTNSGNTIYF. The CDR3 DNA reads as TGTGCCAGCAGCTACCAACAGACGAACTCTGGAAACACCATATATTTT.

The chain is built from TRBV11-3 and TRBJ2-7; 9 bases are a match to TRBD1. Per the germline V gene, CDR1 is SGHNT and CDR2 is YENEEA. Trimming cost V 5 bases and J 4 bases; bases outside gene matches: 6. This CDR3 has 14 residues. This CDR3 reads CASSPTGGMYEQYF. The CDR3 DNA reads as TGTGCCAGCAGCCCGACAGGGGGTATGTACGAGCAGTACTTC.

The genes are TRBV5-5 and TRBJ1-1; D gene uncertain. Germline-derived CDR1 and CDR2 are SGHKS and YYEKEE (reference sequence). This CDR3 region has 12 residues. The germline V and J ends were trimmed by 1 base and 3 bases, with 4 bases remaining between them. CDR3 residues: CASSLPDTEAFF. CDR3 nucleotides: TGTGCCAGCAGCTTGCCCGACACTGAAGCTTTCTTT.

The genes are TRBV7-9 and TRBJ2-3, with 8 bases aligning to TRBD2. The CDR3 is 15 residues long. Germline CDR1 is SEHNR and CDR2 is FQNEAQ (reference sequence). V trimming: 6 bases; J trimming: 3 bases; junction bases outside the gene matches: 8. The CDR3 nucleotides read TGTGCCAGCAGTTTGAGCGGGAGTCGAACAGATACGCAGTATTTT. This codes for CASSLSGSRTDTQYF.

CDR3 amino acids: CASSRTSGRLVEQFF. DNA of the CDR3: TGTGCCAGCAGCAGGACTAGCGGGAGACTTGTTGAGCAGTTCTTC. This chain joins TRBV5-6 and TRBJ2-1; 13 nucleotides agree with TRBD2. Germline CDR1 SGHDT, CDR2 YYEEEE. The junction had 7 bases not matched to a gene; V was cut back by 4 bases and J by 9 bases. The CDR3 spans 15 residues. Filled out from reference TRBV5-6 and TRBJ2-1, the complete variable domain reads DAGVTQSPTHLIKTRGQQVTLRCSPKSGHDTVSWYQQALGQGPQFIFQYYEEEERQRGNFPDRFSGHQFPNYSSELNVNALLLGDSALYLCASSRTSGRLVEQFFGPGTRLTVL.

The genes are TRBV18 and TRBJ2-5; a weak D match, TRBD1 (6 bases). V lost 3 bases and J lost 5, with 13 bases in between. Germline CDR1 is KGHSH and CDR2 is LQKENI. The CDR3 covers 14 residues. The CDR3 spells CASSPAGVGETQYF. CDR3 nucleotides: TGTGCCAGCTCACCTGCAGGGGTGGGGGAGACCCAGTACTTC.

The genes are TRBV7-2 and TRBJ2-7, with 10 nucleotides matching TRBD2. Per the germline V gene, CDR1 is SGHTA and CDR2 is FQGNSA. The CDR3 runs to 18 residues. Trimming took 1 base from V and 3 from J; bases not matched to a gene: 12. The CDR3 region is CASSLGPSGRINLYEQYF. The CDR3 DNA is TGTGCCAGCAGCTTAGGTCCTAGCGGGAGAATAAACCTCTACGAGCAGTACTTC.

This rearrangement joins TRBV7-9 to TRBJ1-1, with D hard to call. The CDR3 runs to 13 residues. Per the germline V gene, CDR1 is SEHNR and CDR2 is FQNEAQ (reference sequence). V gave up 1 base and J gave up 8 bases, with 11 bases separating them. The CDR3 DNA follows: TGTGCCAGCAGCTTAGTAAGGGCGGGCGAAGCTTTCTTT. Protein: CASSLVRAGEAFF.

The chain carries TRBV9 and TRBJ1-1; a possible D gene is TRBD1 (6 bases). The germline V and J ends were trimmed by 4 bases and 0 bases, with 19 bases remaining between them. The CDR3 consists of 17 residues. Germline CDR1 is SGDLS and CDR2 is YYNGEE. The CDR3 here is CASSRSLTGAMNTEAFF. The CDR3, as DNA: TGTGCCAGCAGCCGCTCCTTGACAGGAGCCATGAACACTGAAGCTTTCTTT.

The chain joins TRBV10-3 to TRBJ2-7; 8 bases line up with TRBD1. The CDR3 runs to 14 residues. J was trimmed by 3 bases and V by 3 bases; bases with no gene match: 4. Germline CDR1 ENHRY, CDR2 SYGVKD. The CDR3 nucleotides read TGTGCCATCAGTGACAGGGGGCGAGGCTACGAGCAGTACTTC. Translation gives CAISDRGRGYEQYF.

The gene calls are TRBV4-1 and TRBJ2-7; D uncertain. The CDR3 is made up of 14 amino acids. Germline V CDR1 and CDR2: MGHRA, YSYEKL. The germline V and J ends were trimmed by 1 base and 0 bases, with 7 bases remaining between them. CDR3 in DNA: TGCGCCAGCAGCCAAGTCGGAGACTCCTACGAGCAGTACTTC. Translation gives CASSQVGDSYEQYF.

The sample holds one count of this clone. The gene calls are TRBV29-1 and TRBJ2-2, with 9 bases matching TRBD1. Germline trimming cut 6 bases from V and 7 bases from J; bases unmatched to any gene: 6. The length of the CDR3 is 13 residues. Germline lookup yields CDR1 SQVTM and CDR2 ANQGSEA. CDR3 nucleotide sequence: TGCAGCGTCCGGACAGGGGAGGGCGGGGAGCTGTTTTTT. Its translation is CSVRTGEGGELFF.

This clone occurred once. The V call is TRBV4-1, the J call TRBJ2-7, with unresolved D. This CDR3 comprises 13 residues. Trimming cost V 0 bases and J 4 bases, with 7 bases left between them. CDR1 and CDR2 from the germline V gene are MGHRA and YSYEKL. CDR3 in amino acids: CASSQEIVYEQYF. For the CDR3, the DNA is TGCGCCAGCAGCCAAGAGATAGTGTACGAGCAGTACTTC.